This T cell receptor (beta chain) was observed in a study of shared clonotypes between healthy human individuals (dated by TCRdb to the early 2020s). Background for the entire study: A couple of women and a few men aged 18 to 49 years were included in the cohort. For each donor, CD4 naive and CD4 memory were each run on three plates, CD8 naive on two plates, and CD8 memory on one plate. The study deeply sequenced blood TCR repertoires of five healthy adults to estimate repertoire size and the extent of clonotype sharing between individuals. Libraries were prepared and TCR repertoires were sequenced by different laboratories using diverse techniques, in order to increase sequencing depth and limit assay-specific biases. Each donor's leukapheresis produced roughly between roughly 0.85 and 9 billion PBMCs.

A remark on this clone: Its antigen is not yet known. Nothing much larger sits one base from this clone, and base qualities are not available.

Healthy HIV-negative adults with no recently reported acute infections or vaccinations were included as donors. Every donor was a Caucasian adult living in Nashville, Tennessee, USA. CD4+ T cells were enriched by magnetic negative selection, after which naive cells were positively selected on CD45RA and the negative fraction was taken as the memory subset. Blood was obtained by leukapheresis, after which PBMCs were separated by Ficoll-Histopaque density gradient centrifugation and cryopreserved in liquid nitrogen vapor phase. Analytical flow cytometry was used to check the purity and quantity of each magnetically sorted T cell population. Each sorted fraction had its genomic DNA isolated and then quantified by UV absorbance on a Nanodrop 2000c. TCR CDR3 regions were amplified from genomic DNA by multiplex PCR using the deep immunoSEQ assay. Extracted genomic DNA from each cell subset was spread evenly across all wells of several immunoSEQ 96-well plates, with each plate serving as a replicate. For sorted subsets, roughly 200 ng of genomic DNA, equivalent to 25,000 to 30,000 T cell genomes, went into each replicate PCR. Purified libraries were quantified with a Qubit 3.0 fluorometer, sized on a Bioanalyzer 2100, and re-quantified with the KAPA Library Quantification kit. Every immunoSEQ 96-well plate was sequenced on a dedicated single-read 150-cycle Illumina NextSeq 550 flow cell. The original pipeline was this. Because the immunoSEQ output included only junctional sequences and no quality scores, the filtering could not be the same as the filtering used for full-length reads. Sequences were annotated with PyIR, a Python wrapper for IgBLAST v1.9, and V/J genes and CDR3 were assigned using IMGT germline references. Any read was removed if the V/J assignment was weak (E-value above 1e-6), the CDR3 was missing, or the read contained stop codons, out-of-frame junctions, or ambiguous translated residues. V3J clonotypes were defined by identical inferred V gene, J gene, and CDR3 amino acid sequence. To compute the percentage overlap between repertoires, the number of shared unique clonotypes was divided by the size of the smaller repertoire. RTK rarefaction, the Chao1 estimator, and Recon v2.1 estimates of unobserved clonotypes were used to assess repertoire richness. Generation probabilities for all TCRbeta clonotypes obtained by the gDNA method from a handful of donors were computed using OLGA. TCRdb's version of the immuneACCESS table is confined to in-frame rearrangements and falls short of the full clone set. An unresolved V gene accounts for under half of the shortfall where checked; the remainder is of unknown origin. V and J calls and clone size are those listed in that table; D and trimming were worked out from the DNA. This sample lists about a million clones; approximately 72% were detected once. Clones ranked in the top ten supply 1.2% to 1.5% of the sample.

The germline V gene encodes CDR1 GTSNPN and CDR2 SVGIG (reference sequence). Measured from the cysteine to the phenylalanine, the CDR3 is 15 residues long. Just CDR3 DNA is preserved here, 45 bases in frame from base 1. V is shortened by 5 bases, J by 0 bases, and the region joining them spans 14 bases. Overall study results and their limits: Incomplete sequencing was indicated by rarefaction of sorted-subset datasets, despite the large sequencing depth. Compared with non-shared clonotypes, the clonotypes found in all four sorted-subset donors had higher generation probabilities. The small number of donors limited the genetic and exposure-history diversity represented. When several donors were compared, the shared fraction of clonotypes was around 5% for naive CD4, approximately 3.3% for naive CD8, 2% to 2.5% for memory CD4, and 0.35% to 0.5% for memory CD8. Pairwise subsampling indicated that sequencing depth was expected to affect the degree of clonotype sharing among donors. Naive subsets generally had larger estimated clonotype richness than memory subsets did. Sampling was restricted to blood, and TCR repertoires in tissue are likely to differ from TCR repertoires in blood.

The receptor was isolated from a young man in good health. This receptor chain uses TRBV30 and TRBJ1-3, with the D gene not clear enough to name. Sequencing was performed on memory CD4+ T cells sorted from blood. Reading the label with the study, this specimen's cell subset or site is: CD45RA-negative fraction. The DNA reads as follows: TGTGCCTGGGATAGGACGTCGTACTCTGGAAACACCATATATTTT. Its amino acids are CAWDRTSYSGNTIYF.